These 19 T cell receptor beta chains were all obtained from the same sample, sequenced in a study of vaccination effects on CD4 cells after COVID-19. What these receptors recognize is not known. Using immunoSEQ multiplex PCR, the repertoire was profiled, and TCRdb retains in-frame clones only, with some absent. The sample contains approximately 31,000 clones, 70% of which appear only once. When around 10 days of culture had elapsed, CD4+ T cells were isolated. Source: CD4+ T cells from PBMCs cultured without peptide, taken before COVID-19 vaccination. The origin of the receptors is a human donor who received a COVID-19 vaccine.

The chain carries TRBV18 and TRBJ1-4; D call uncertain. In germline, CDR1 is KGHSH, CDR2 LQKENI. Trimming took off 6 bases at V and 4 bases at J, with 9 bases between the two ends. The CDR3 spans 13 residues. For the CDR3, the DNA is TGTGCCAGCTCCGGGGTCTTTAATGAAAAACTGTTTTTT. Encoded protein: CASSGVFNEKLFF.

This clone was seen once. V is TRBV7-9 and J is TRBJ2-7, with 9 bases that match TRBD1. CDR3 length equals 14 residues. CDR1 and CDR2 (germline): SEHNR, FQNEAQ (reference sequence). V trimming: 6 bases; J trimming: 5 bases; junction bases outside the gene matches: 8. CDR3 nucleotides: TGTGCCAGCAGGAGGACAGGGGCCGGAAACGAGCAGTACTTC. Its protein product is CASRRTGAGNEQYF.

This clone came up once. The chain uses TRBV30 and TRBJ2-1, with TRBD1 matching 10 bases. J lost 8 bases, V lost 3 bases, and 10 bases had no gene match. CDR3 length equals 15 residues. Germline V lookup: CDR1 GTSNPN, CDR2 SVGIG (reference sequence). The CDR3 here is CAWSPDRGRPYEQFF. CDR3 sequence (DNA): TGTGCCTGGAGCCCCGACAGGGGGCGTCCGTATGAGCAGTTCTTC.

DNA of the CDR3: TGTGCCAGCAGCTCCATGTCGGGGGGCGCGGGAGGCTACACCTTC. It translates to CASSSMSGGAGGYTF. The chain joins TRBV3-1 (or the pseudogene TRBV3-2) to TRBJ1-2; D perhaps matches TRBD1 (6 bases). Trimming cost V 5 bases and J 8 bases, with 21 bases left between them. This CDR3 region has 15 residues. CDR1 LGHDT and CDR2 YNNKEL come from the germline V gene (reference sequence).

This clone has only a few counts. Here the CDR3 DNA reads TGTGCCAGCAGTGGGGACACCCTCGAAGCTTTCTTT. Protein: CASSGDTLEAFF. The J gene is TRBJ1-1, the V gene TRBV2, with D possibly being TRBD1 (6 bases). The CDR3 length is 12 residues. The germline CDR1 and CDR2 sequences are SNHLY and FYNNEI. V was cut by 4 bases and J by 8 bases, with 11 bases left in between.

This clone was recorded a few times. This chain uses TRBV6-5 with TRBJ2-5, with a possible D match to TRBD2 (5 bases). V lost 6 bases, J lost 5 bases, and 16 bases lay in between. Germline lookup yields CDR1 MNHEY and CDR2 SVGAGI. The CDR3 is 14 amino acids. CDR3 nucleotides: TGTGCCAGCAGCCACGGGGAAAATACGGAGACCCAGTACTTC. Protein: CASSHGENTETQYF.

The chain is built from TRBV18 and TRBJ2-2, with D possibly TRBD1 on 6 matching bases. This CDR3 contains 17 residues. Germline V gene sequence: CDR1 KGHSH, CDR2 LQKENI. V lost 4 bases to trimming and J lost 5 bases, with 20 bases between them. The CDR3 nucleotides are TGTGCCAGCTCACAAAATTCTGGGAGTACAGGGACCGGGGAGCTGTTTTTT. Protein: CASSQNSGSTGTGELFF.

This chain's CDR3 is CASSLGQGTYNEQFF. The CDR3 DNA sequence: TGTGCCAGCAGCCTAGGACAGGGAACCTACAATGAGCAGTTCTTC. V and J are TRBV11-2 and TRBJ2-1, with TRBD1 matching over 8 bases. The CDR3 runs 15 residues. Germline loops: CDR1 SGHAT, CDR2 FQNNGV. The trim removed 5 bases at V and 2 bases at J, leaving 5 bases unmatched.

This chain links TRBV2 with TRBJ2-7, with TRBD2 matching 7 bases. The CDR3 runs 13 residues. The trim removed 8 bases at V and 6 bases at J, leaving 10 bases unmatched. Looked up from germline, CDR1 is SNHLY and CDR2 is FYNNEI. This CDR3 reads CASGGLEASEQYF. For the CDR3, the DNA is TGTGCCAGCGGAGGACTAGAGGCTAGCGAGCAGTACTTC.

The chain combines TRBV2 with TRBJ2-1, with 8 positions matching TRBD2. CDR3 size: 10 residues. Germline V gives CDR1 SNHLY, CDR2 FYNNEI. CDR3: CASGGNEQFF. The CDR3 bases are TGTGCGAGCGGGGGAAACGAGCAGTTCTTC.

The chain couples TRBV11-2 to TRBJ2-5; D not resolved. This CDR3 has 13 amino acids. Trimming stripped 3 bases from V and 1 base from J, with 6 bases between. Germline V gives CDR1 SGHAT, CDR2 FQNNGV. CDR3 protein: CASSFQSQETQYF. CDR3 coding DNA: TGTGCCAGCAGCTTCCAGTCCCAAGAGACCCAGTACTTC.

The DNA for the CDR3 is TGTGCCAGCAGCTTAGGGACAGGTAGGTCCGAGCAGTTCTTC. It is translated as CASSLGTGRSEQFF. The chain employs TRBV7-2 and TRBJ2-1, with 7 bases identical to TRBD1. Unmatched junction bases numbered 7, after V lost 1 base and J lost 10 bases. The CDR3 is made up of 14 amino acids. CDR1 and CDR2 from the germline V gene are SGHTA and FQGNSA.

This sequence joins TRBV2 and TRBJ1-5; D possibly corresponds to TRBD1 (6 bases). V dropped 0 bases and J dropped 9 bases, with 15 bases sitting between them. The germline V gene has CDR1 SNHLY and CDR2 FYNNEI. The CDR3 runs 15 residues. The CDR3 sequence: CASSEALLRGGPQHF. CDR3 DNA sequence: TGTGCCAGCAGTGAAGCGCTTCTCAGGGGCGGGCCCCAGCATTTT.

The chain combines TRBV27 with TRBJ1-5; 8 bases fit TRBD1. The CDR3 sequence is 16 residues long. The trim removed 6 bases at V and 5 bases at J, leaving 12 bases unmatched. The germline gives CDR1 MNHEY, CDR2 SMNVEV (reference sequence). The CDR3 nucleotides read TGTGCCAGCAGCCATGACAGGACAGGGCCGGATCAGCCCCAGCATTTT. Protein product: CASSHDRTGPDQPQHF.

V is TRBV24-1 and J is TRBJ2-1; D gene uncertain. The CDR3 is 16 residues long. The germline V gene has CDR1 KGHDR and CDR2 SFDVKD. V lost 3 bases and J 0 bases, leaving 11 bases between the germline ends. The CDR3 nucleotides read TGTGCCACCAGTGATCCCCTTATCAGCTCCTACAATGAGCAGTTCTTC. Protein sequence: CATSDPLISSYNEQFF.

The chain combines TRBV18 with TRBJ1-3; the D is unclear. Germline V lookup: CDR1 KGHSH, CDR2 LQKENI. Between the trimmed V and J ends, which lost 3 bases and 0 bases, there was a span of 9 bases. The CDR3 covers 15 residues. CDR3 in DNA: TGTGCCAGCTCACCCACGACACTCTCTGGAAACACCATATATTTT. Amino acid sequence: CASSPTTLSGNTIYF.

The CDR3: CASSYGRGEQYF. DNA for the CDR3: TGTGCCAGCAGTTACGGCCGGGGCGAGCAGTACTTC. J is TRBJ2-7 and V is TRBV2; D might be TRBD2 (5 bases). The germline CDR1 and CDR2 sequences are SNHLY and FYNNEI. Trimming took off 5 bases at V and 6 bases at J, with 11 bases between the two ends. This CDR3 region has 12 residues.

The J gene is TRBJ2-1, the V gene TRBV10-3; the match to TRBD1 covers 8 bases. The CDR3 loop spans 19 amino acids. The germline CDR1 and CDR2 sequences are ENHRY and SYGVKD. The V gene end was trimmed by 2 bases and the J gene end by 9 bases; junction bases not matched to a gene: 21. The CDR3 loop is CAISEIPRAPRDRTSEQFF. CDR3 nucleotides: TGTGCCATCAGTGAGATTCCGCGAGCTCCGAGGGACAGGACATCTGAGCAGTTCTTC.

This clone was detected once. The chain has TRBV6-6 and TRBJ2-7; 10 bases line up with TRBD2. Trimming removed 5 bases from V and 3 bases from J; junction bases left unmatched: 28. CDR3 length: 22 residues. Germline CDR1 is MNHNY and CDR2 is SVGAGI (reference sequence). This CDR3 is CASSLLRDNHKREGRGRYEQYF. The CDR3, as DNA: TGTGCCAGCAGTCTCCTCCGGGACAACCATAAGCGGGAGGGCCGAGGTCGCTACGAGCAGTACTTC.